The next 31 T cell receptor beta chains were all read from a single sample in a study of T cell clonotyping in hematopoietic cell transplantation. Repertoires were generated with immunoSEQ multiplex PCR, while TCRdb's copy carries only in-frame clones and drops some. The sample has 3,000 to 4,000 clones, approximately 96% seen once. The time point denotes: recipient sample about 28 days before transplant, after cytoreduction. The source material was peripheral blood mononuclear cells, sampled before stem cell transplant. These TCRs come from a woman aged 45-60 years with chronic myeloid leukemia. Some clones in this sample may be carry-over from other donors' samples.

The chain is built from TRBV6-5 and TRBJ1-2; no reliable D call. V lost 2 bases and J lost 7, with 5 bases in between. Germline-derived CDR1 and CDR2 are MNHEY and SVGAGI. The CDR3 is made up of 11 amino acids. The CDR3 coding sequence is TGTGCCAGCAGTTACAAGGGTGGCTACACCTTC. As protein: CASSYKGGYTF.

This rearrangement joins TRBV7-2 to TRBJ2-2, with D unresolved. Germline V CDR1 and CDR2: SGHTA, FQGNSA. V lost 1 base and J lost 2, with 8 bases in between. This CDR3 comprises 15 residues. The CDR3: CASSLEQINTGELFF. CDR3 nucleotide sequence: TGTGCCAGCAGCTTAGAACAGATCAACACCGGGGAGCTGTTTTTT.

V is TRBV2 and J is TRBJ1-5; D remains ambiguous. With 6 bases removed from V and 3 bases from J, the gap between germline ends came to 6 bases. The length of the CDR3 is 12 residues. Germline CDR1 and CDR2: SNHLY and FYNNEI. As DNA, the CDR3 is TGTGCCAGCAGAGTTCCCAATCAGCCCCAGCATTTT. Amino acid sequence: CASRVPNQPQHF.

V is TRBV27 and J is TRBJ2-6; either TRBD1 or TRBD2 may fit D (5 bases each). CDR3 length equals 18 residues. The V end lost 2 bases, the J end lost 0 bases, and 14 bases lay between the germline ends. Germline loops: CDR1 MNHEY, CDR2 SMNVEV (reference sequence). The CDR3 region has the DNA TGTGCCAGCAGTTTAGATGGGGGTCACAGCTCTGGGGCCAACGTCCTGACTTTC. Its translation is CASSLDGGHSSGANVLTF.

The rearrangement uses TRBV30 and TRBJ2-1, with TRBD1 matching over 9 bases. This CDR3 has 14 amino acids. The germline V gene encodes CDR1 GTSNPN and CDR2 SVGIG (reference sequence). Trimming took 5 bases from V and 7 from J; bases not matched to a gene: 9. The CDR3 region has the DNA TGTGCCTGGCGCCCTTATGGGACAGGGAATGAGCAGTTCTTC. Its translation: CAWRPYGTGNEQFF.

The chain has TRBV9 and TRBJ1-3; tentative D call: TRBD1 (6 bases). The CDR3 has 19 residues. V lost 3 bases and J 4 bases, leaving 26 bases between the germline ends. Germline loops: CDR1 SGDLS, CDR2 YYNGEE. The CDR3 DNA is TGTGCCAGCAGCGCTTCGACCCGGGGATGGGGGGCTCGCGGAAACACCATATATTTT. Protein product: CASSASTRGWGARGNTIYF.

The chain joins TRBV19 to TRBJ2-1, with 11 bases identical to TRBD2. The length of the CDR3 is 21 residues. Germline V lookup: CDR1 LNHDA, CDR2 SQIVND (reference sequence). V shed 0 bases and J 4 bases; nucleotides not matched to a gene: 17. The CDR3 DNA reads TGTGCCAGTAGTATAGACCCCCGGGACAGGGTAACTAGCGGGAGTTACAATGAGCAGTTCTTC. Its protein product is CASSIDPRDRVTSGSYNEQFF.

The chain combines TRBV28 with TRBJ1-6; TRBD1 is a possible D gene (5 bases). Germline lookup yields CDR1 MDHEN and CDR2 SYDVKM. The CDR3 covers 14 residues. V was pared by 2 bases and J by 9 bases, with 11 bases between. CDR3 sequence reads: CASSLGGEGSPLHF. The CDR3, as DNA: TGTGCCAGCAGTTTAGGAGGGGAGGGTTCACCCCTCCACTTT.

The chain is built from TRBV5-3 and TRBJ1-2; 7 bases align to TRBD1. TRBV5-3 is an ORF, and what it does is uncertain. V lost 4 bases to trimming and J lost 6 bases; unmatched junction nucleotides: 12. The CDR3 covers 15 residues. The DNA for the CDR3 is TGTGCCAGAAGCCCGGAGGGGGGGACAGCCCATGGCTACACCTTC. This gives the protein CARSPEGGTAHGYTF.

V gene TRBV28 combines with J gene TRBJ1-2; the match to TRBD1 covers 7 bases. Germline CDR1 and CDR2: MDHEN and SYDVKM. This CDR3 has 13 amino acids. The V and J ends lost 3 bases and 4 bases, in that order; junction bases with no gene match: 2. The CDR3 DNA reads as TGTGCCAGCAGTTTGGGACAGCCCTATGGCTACACCTTC. This sequence encodes CASSLGQPYGYTF.

V usage is TRBV12-5 and J usage is TRBJ2-7; 10 bases agree with TRBD1. Germline V gene lookup returns CDR1 LGHNT and CDR2 FRNRAP. Trimming cost V 4 bases and J 2 bases; bases outside gene matches: 14. The CDR3 runs to 18 residues. DNA for the CDR3: TGTGCTAGTGGTTACAATAGGACCGGGACAGGGGTTCCCTACGAGCAGTACTTC. Its protein is CASGYNRTGTGVPYEQYF.

The rearrangement uses TRBV16 and TRBJ2-7, with D hard to call. V gave up 3 bases and J gave up 2 bases, with 8 bases separating them. CDR3 length: 13 amino acids. Germline V gives CDR1 KGHSY, CDR2 FQNENV. For the CDR3, the DNA is TGTGCCAGCAGCCATTCACCAACCTACGAGCAGTACTTC. Protein sequence: CASSHSPTYEQYF. Complete variable domain (other parts from reference TRBV16 and TRBJ2-7): GEEVAQTPKHLVRGEGQKAKLYCAPIKGHSYVFWYQQVLKNEFKFLISFQNENVFDETGMPKERFSAKCLPNSPCSLEIQATKLEDSAVYFCASSHSPTYEQYFGPGTRLTVT.

The chain uses TRBV5-1 and TRBJ2-1, with 7 bases identical to TRBD1. The CDR3 extends over 15 amino acids. V shed 5 bases, J shed 1 base, and the junction held 6 bases outside the gene matches. In germline, CDR1 is SGHRS, CDR2 YFSETQ. CDR3 nucleotides: TGCGCCAGCAGACTTACAGGGGAATCCTACAATGAGCAGTTCTTC. It encodes CASRLTGESYNEQFF.

This clone was observed a single time. The V gene is TRBV6-5, the J gene TRBJ2-5, with D possibly called TRBD1 or TRBD2 (5 bases each). Per germline, CDR1 MNHEY and CDR2 SVGAGI. With 6 bases removed from V and 7 bases from J, the gap between germline ends came to 18 bases. There are 14 residues in the CDR3. The CDR3 loop reads CASSRGAARGTQYF. Here the CDR3 DNA reads TGTGCCAGCAGCCGAGGGGCCGCTCGTGGGACCCAGTACTTC.

Only one count was recorded for this clone. This chain links TRBV10-3 with TRBJ1-2, with TRBD1 as a possible D gene (5 bases). The V end was cut by 4 bases, the J end by 5 bases, with 11 bases between. Germline V gene data show CDR1 as ENHRY and CDR2 as SYGVKD. The CDR3 is 13 amino acids. The CDR3 region has the DNA TGTGCCATCAGTGGACAGTCATCGTATGGCTACACCTTC. It yields the protein CAISGQSSYGYTF.

This chain links TRBV9 with TRBJ1-6; D not certain. CDR1 and CDR2 from the germline V gene are SGDLS and YYNGEE. The CDR3 extends over 16 amino acids. The V and J ends lost 0 bases and 5 bases respectively, with 12 bases between them. CDR3 coding DNA: TGTGCCAGCAGCGTAGGAGAAGGGATGCATAATTCACCCCTCCACTTT. Translating it yields CASSVGEGMHNSPLHF. The complete variable domain, with remaining parts taken from reference TRBV9 and TRBJ1-6, reads DSGVTQTPKHLITATGQRVTLRCSPRSGDLSVYWYQQSLDQGLQFLIQYYNGEERAKGNILERFSAQQFPDLHSELNLSSLELGDSALYFCASSVGEGMHNSPLHFGNGTRLTVT.

The chain links TRBV4-2 to TRBJ1-2; maybe TRBD1 (6 bases). The CDR3 is 15 residues long. V was cut by 0 bases and J by 2 bases, with 10 bases left in between. CDR1 and CDR2 from the germline V gene are LGHNA and YNFKEQ. The CDR3 sequence is CASSQDSGGNYGYTF. CDR3 DNA: TGTGCCAGCAGCCAAGATAGCGGGGGCAACTATGGCTACACCTTC.

The V gene is TRBV2, the J gene TRBJ2-6, with TRBD1 matching over 8 bases. V lost 7 bases and J lost 4; bases outside the gene matches: 12. Germline CDR1 SNHLY, CDR2 FYNNEI. This CDR3 comprises 17 residues. CDR3 region: CASKSSQGAPGANVLTF. The CDR3, as DNA: TGTGCCAGCAAATCCTCCCAGGGGGCGCCCGGGGCCAACGTCCTGACTTTC.

The V call is TRBV9, the J call TRBJ1-4; D gene ambiguous. Trimming took 3 bases from V and 4 from J, leaving 13 bases between them. The germline CDR1 and CDR2 sequences are SGDLS and YYNGEE. This CDR3 is built from 15 residues. The CDR3 protein is CASSGEGFINEKLFF. The CDR3 DNA is TGTGCCAGCAGCGGCGAGGGTTTTATTAATGAAAAACTGTTTTTT. The entire variable domain, with the rest obtained from reference TRBV9 and TRBJ1-4, is as follows: DSGVTQTPKHLITATGQRVTLRCSPRSGDLSVYWYQQSLDQGLQFLIQYYNGEERAKGNILERFSAQQFPDLHSELNLSSLELGDSALYFCASSGEGFINEKLFFGSGTQLSVL.

J is TRBJ2-1 and V is TRBV2; 9 bases match TRBD2. Germline lookup yields CDR1 SNHLY and CDR2 FYNNEI. The J segment lost 3 bases and the V segment lost 6 bases, leaving 9 bases of the junction unmatched. The CDR3 covers 16 residues. CDR3 sequence reads: CASSGTREGRYNEQFF. For the CDR3, the DNA is TGTGCCAGCAGCGGCACGCGGGAGGGCCGCTACAATGAGCAGTTCTTC.

This chain connects TRBV11-1 to TRBJ1-4; D remains ambiguous. Germline V gene data show CDR1 as SGHAT and CDR2 as FQDESV (reference sequence). The CDR3 is made up of 13 amino acids. The ends were cut back, 5 bases at V and 7 bases at J, with 11 bases in the middle. The chain's CDR3 is CASSKRVTEKLFF. CDR3 nucleotides: TGTGCCAGCAGCAAAAGGGTTACTGAAAAACTGTTTTTT.

The chain employs TRBV2 and TRBJ2-5; 10 bases are a match to TRBD1. The CDR3 extends over 16 amino acids. J lost 2 bases, V lost 6 bases, and 9 bases had no gene match. Germline CDR1 SNHLY, CDR2 FYNNEI. CDR3 sequence reads: CASSPGRTGGQETQYF. The CDR3 coding sequence is TGTGCCAGCAGCCCAGGACGGACAGGGGGGCAAGAGACCCAGTACTTC.

J is TRBJ1-1 and V is TRBV6-1, with no clear D. The germline CDR1 and CDR2 sequences are MNHNS and SASEGT. Trimming took off 4 bases at V and 1 base at J, with 13 bases between the two ends. The CDR3 is made up of 15 amino acids. The CDR3 nucleotides read TGTGCCAGCAGTGCACTTCTAACAGCGAACACTGAAGCTTTCTTT. Encoded protein: CASSALLTANTEAFF.

CDR3 sequence reads: CASSGWVGEKLFF. DNA of the CDR3: TGTGCCAGCAGCGGATGGGTGGGTGAAAAACTGTTTTTT. The rearrangement uses TRBV14 and TRBJ1-4, with unresolved D. The germline CDR1 and CDR2 sequences are SGHDN and FVKESK. The CDR3 loop spans 13 amino acids. Trimming shortened V by 5 bases and J by 7 bases, and 11 bases separated the two germline ends. The full variable domain, with the rest looked up from reference TRBV14 and TRBJ1-4, is EAGVTQFPSHSVIEKGQTVTLRCDPISGHDNLYWYRRVMGKEIKFLLHFVKESKQDESGMPNNRFLAERTGGTYSTLKVQPAELEDSGVYFCASSGWVGEKLFFGSGTQLSVL.

This chain joins TRBV2 and TRBJ2-2, with D possibly being TRBD2 (6 bases). V lost 4 bases and J 7 bases, leaving 10 bases between the germline ends. The length of the CDR3 is 13 residues. Germline V lookup: CDR1 SNHLY, CDR2 FYNNEI. The CDR3 sequence is CASSGGEVGELFF. The CDR3 DNA follows: TGTGCCAGCAGTGGGGGGGAGGTCGGGGAGCTGTTTTTT.

The V gene is TRBV19, the J gene TRBJ2-1; 9 bases are shared with TRBD2. The CDR3 consists of 15 residues. Germline V gene sequence: CDR1 LNHDA, CDR2 SQIVND (reference sequence). Trimming cost V 9 bases and J 7 bases; bases outside gene matches: 13. CDR3 in amino acids: CASRGTREGRNEQFF. CDR3 DNA sequence: TGTGCCAGCAGGGGCACGCGGGAGGGCCGGAATGAGCAGTTCTTC.

V and J are TRBV13 and TRBJ1-2; D not certain. This CDR3 contains 13 residues. Trimming pared 1 base from V and 8 bases from J, leaving 11 bases between. Germline loops: CDR1 PRHDT, CDR2 FYEKMQ (reference sequence). The CDR3 reads CASSLEAAYGYTF. The DNA for the CDR3 is TGTGCCAGCAGCTTAGAGGCAGCGTACGGCTACACCTTC.

The chain joins TRBV9 to TRBJ1-4, with TRBD1 as a possible D gene (6 bases). The V and J ends lost 4 bases and 8 bases respectively, with 18 bases between them. This CDR3 region has 15 residues. Germline V gene sequence: CDR1 SGDLS, CDR2 YYNGEE. CDR3 protein: CASSSHGGQGEKLFF. In nucleotides, the CDR3 is TGTGCCAGCAGCTCACATGGGGGACAAGGGGAAAAACTGTTTTTT.

The genes are TRBV5-4 and TRBJ2-4, with TRBD2 as a possible D gene (7 bases). The CDR3 is 14 residues long. Germline loops: CDR1 SGHNT, CDR2 YYREEE (reference sequence). Trimming stripped 4 bases from V and 8 bases from J, with 16 bases between. The CDR3 reads CASSLEGGEHIQYF. CDR3 bases: TGTGCCAGCAGCCTCGAGGGGGGGGAACACATTCAGTACTTC.

This chain links TRBV6-1 with TRBJ1-2; D remains ambiguous. V was trimmed by 2 bases and J by 4 bases, leaving 11 bases between them. CDR3 length equals 14 residues. Germline values: CDR1 MNHNS, CDR2 SASEGT. In nucleotides, the CDR3 is TGTGCCAGCAGTGAATCAGGAGATGTCTATGGCTACACCTTC. It specifies CASSESGDVYGYTF.

This chain links TRBV28 with TRBJ1-2, with D hard to call. Germline CDR1 MDHEN, CDR2 SYDVKM. The CDR3 consists of 14 residues. V was clipped by 10 bases and J by 8 bases, with 23 bases between them. The CDR3 protein is CAISMGAAGRGYTF. CDR3 in DNA: TGTGCCATCTCTATGGGTGCAGCTGGCCGGGGCTACACCTTC.